The source of this T cell receptor (beta chain) is a study of T cell repertoires in cytomegalovirus infection. This clonotype occurred a few times. TCRdb itself ran the reads through MiXCR, one entry per CDR3 protein. This sample has a few hundred thousand distinct CDR3 sequences, with around 15% found just once. The sample taken for sequencing was PBMCs. The sequence was obtained from a human donor in good health (CMV status not recorded). Some clones in this sample may be carry-over from other donors' samples.

DNA for the CDR3: TGCGCCAGCAGCCGCCGGGAGAACGGGAACACTGAAGCTTTCTTT. Amino acids: CASSRRENGNTEAFF. The chain couples TRBV4-1 to TRBJ1-1; D is unresolved. CDR1 is MGHRA, CDR2 YSYEKL, per germline. The CDR3 covers 15 residues. The V end was cut by 4 bases, the J end by 1 base, with 13 bases between.